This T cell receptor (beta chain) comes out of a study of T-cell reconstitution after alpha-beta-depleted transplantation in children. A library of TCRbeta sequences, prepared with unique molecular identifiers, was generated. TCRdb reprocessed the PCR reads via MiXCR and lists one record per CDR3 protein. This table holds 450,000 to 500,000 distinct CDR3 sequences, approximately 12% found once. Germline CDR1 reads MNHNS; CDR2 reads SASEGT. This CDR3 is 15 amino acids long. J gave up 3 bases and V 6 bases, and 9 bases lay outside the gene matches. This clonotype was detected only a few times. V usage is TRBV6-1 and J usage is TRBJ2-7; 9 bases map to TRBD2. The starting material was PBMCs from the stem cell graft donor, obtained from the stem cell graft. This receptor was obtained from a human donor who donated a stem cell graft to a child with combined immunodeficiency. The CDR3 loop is CASSFGRLADYEQYF. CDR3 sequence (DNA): TGTGCCAGCAGCTTCGGCAGACTAGCGGACTACGAGCAGTACTTC.